This T cell receptor beta chain originates from a study of T cell repertoires in cytomegalovirus infection. About the study: It was recently identified HLA-C-restricted and well-studied HLA-B-restricted CMV epitopes that the study used.

Note on this clonotype: Antigen unknown.

TCRdb reprocessed the reads with MiXCR, giving one entry per CDR3 protein. The sample records about 830,000 distinct CDR3 sequences, about 31% being singletons. V was pared by 3 bases and J by 4 bases, with 13 bases between. The germline V gene encodes CDR1 DFQATT and CDR2 SNEGSKA (reference sequence). The CDR3 is 13 residues long. This sample comprised cultured CD8+ T cells from PBMCs, obtained from culture after CMV antigen stimulation. The genes are TRBV20-1 and TRBJ2-7; tentatively, D is TRBD2 (7 bases). The receptor comes from a human donor in good health (CMV status not recorded). Some clones in this sample may be carry-over from other donors' samples. The CDR3 sequence is CSARAGAMYEQYF. CDR3 sequence (DNA): TGCAGTGCTAGGGCGGGGGCCATGTACGAGCAGTACTTC.